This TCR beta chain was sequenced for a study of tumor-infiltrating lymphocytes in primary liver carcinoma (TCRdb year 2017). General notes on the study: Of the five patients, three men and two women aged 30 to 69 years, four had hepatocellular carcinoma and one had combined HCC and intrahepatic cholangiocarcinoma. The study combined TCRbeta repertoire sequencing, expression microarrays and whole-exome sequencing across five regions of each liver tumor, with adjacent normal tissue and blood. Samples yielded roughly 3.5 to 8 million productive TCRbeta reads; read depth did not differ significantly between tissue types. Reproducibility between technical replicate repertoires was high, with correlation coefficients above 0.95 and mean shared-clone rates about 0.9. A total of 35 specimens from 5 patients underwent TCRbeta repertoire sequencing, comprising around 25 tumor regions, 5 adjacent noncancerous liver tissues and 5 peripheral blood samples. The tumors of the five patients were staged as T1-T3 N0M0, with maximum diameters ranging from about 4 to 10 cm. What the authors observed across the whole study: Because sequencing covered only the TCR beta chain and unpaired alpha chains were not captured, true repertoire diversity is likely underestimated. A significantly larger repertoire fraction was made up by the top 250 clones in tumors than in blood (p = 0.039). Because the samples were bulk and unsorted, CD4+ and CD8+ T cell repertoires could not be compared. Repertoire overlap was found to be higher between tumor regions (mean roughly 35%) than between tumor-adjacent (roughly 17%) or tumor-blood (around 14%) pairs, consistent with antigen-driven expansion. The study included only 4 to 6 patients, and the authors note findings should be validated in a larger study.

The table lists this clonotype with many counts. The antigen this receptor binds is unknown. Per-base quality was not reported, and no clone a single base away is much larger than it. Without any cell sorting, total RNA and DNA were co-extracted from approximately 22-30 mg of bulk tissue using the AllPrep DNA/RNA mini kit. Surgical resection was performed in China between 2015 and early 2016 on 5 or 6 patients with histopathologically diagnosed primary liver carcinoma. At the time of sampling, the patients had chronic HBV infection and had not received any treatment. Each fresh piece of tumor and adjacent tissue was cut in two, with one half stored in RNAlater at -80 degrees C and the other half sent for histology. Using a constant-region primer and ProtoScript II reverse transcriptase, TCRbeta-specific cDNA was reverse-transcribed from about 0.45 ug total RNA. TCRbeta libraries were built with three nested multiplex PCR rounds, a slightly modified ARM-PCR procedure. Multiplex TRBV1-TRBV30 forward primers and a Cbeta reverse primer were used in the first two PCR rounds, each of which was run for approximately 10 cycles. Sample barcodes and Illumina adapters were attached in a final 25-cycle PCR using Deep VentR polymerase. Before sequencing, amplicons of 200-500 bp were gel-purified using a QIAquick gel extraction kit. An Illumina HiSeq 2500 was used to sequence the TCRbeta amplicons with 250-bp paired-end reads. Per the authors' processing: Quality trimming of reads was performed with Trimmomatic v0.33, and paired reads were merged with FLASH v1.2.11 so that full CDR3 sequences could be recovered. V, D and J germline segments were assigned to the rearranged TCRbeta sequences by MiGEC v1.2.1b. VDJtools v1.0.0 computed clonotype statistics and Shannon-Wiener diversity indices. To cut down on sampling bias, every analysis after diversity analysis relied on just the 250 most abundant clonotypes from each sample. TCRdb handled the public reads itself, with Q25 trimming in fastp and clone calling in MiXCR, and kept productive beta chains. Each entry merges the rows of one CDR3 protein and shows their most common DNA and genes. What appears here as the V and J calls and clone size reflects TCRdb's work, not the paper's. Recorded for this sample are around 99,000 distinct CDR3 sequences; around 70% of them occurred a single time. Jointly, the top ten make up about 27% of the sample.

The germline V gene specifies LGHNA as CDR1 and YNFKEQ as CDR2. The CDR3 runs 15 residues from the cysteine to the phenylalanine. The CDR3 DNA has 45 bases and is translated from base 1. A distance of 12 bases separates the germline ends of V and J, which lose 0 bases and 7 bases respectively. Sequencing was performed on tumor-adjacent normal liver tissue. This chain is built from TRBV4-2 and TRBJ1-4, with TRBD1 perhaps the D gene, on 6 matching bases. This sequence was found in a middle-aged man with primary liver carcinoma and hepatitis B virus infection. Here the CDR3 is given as CASSQDQGFGEKLFF. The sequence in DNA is TGTGCCAGCAGCCAAGACCAGGGGTTCGGTGAAAAACTGTTTTTT.